The next 23 T cell receptor beta chains were all read from a single sample in a study of beta chain features in type 1 diabetes. Expressed TCRB transcripts were sequenced because the isolated RNA had all been reverse transcribed beforehand. Clones were read by immunoSEQ multiplex PCR, and TCRdb kept only the in-frame ones, dropping some. The sample holds just over 450,000 clones, around 30% seen once. Material for sequencing was naive CD4+ T cells from blood. Receptors were obtained from a man aged 18 to 29 in good health.

The rearrangement links TRBV11-2 to TRBJ2-5; unclear D gene. Per germline, CDR1 SGHAT and CDR2 FQNNGV. V was pared by 5 bases and J by 7 bases, with 17 bases between. The CDR3 totals 14 residues. The DNA for the CDR3 is TGTGCCAGCAGCCCCTATGAGGAGTTAGTGACCCAGTACTTC. This gives the protein CASSPYEELVTQYF.

The gene calls are TRBV19 and TRBJ2-5; no reliable D call. The germline V gene has CDR1 LNHDA and CDR2 SQIVND (reference sequence). This CDR3 is built from 13 residues. Trimming removed 0 bases from V and 4 bases from J, with 6 bases in between. The CDR3 bases are TGTGCCAGTAGTATAGATCGTCTAGAGACCCAGTACTTC. This gives the protein CASSIDRLETQYF.

V gene TRBV7-9 combines with J gene TRBJ2-7, with D unclear. The CDR3 contains 13 residues. Trimming cost V 5 bases and J 3 bases, with 11 bases left between them. The V gene's germline CDR1 is SEHNR and CDR2 FQNEAQ (reference sequence). The CDR3: CASSDSWGYEQYF. In DNA, the CDR3 is TGTGCCAGCAGCGACTCCTGGGGCTACGAGCAGTACTTC.

V gene TRBV30 combines with J gene TRBJ1-2; D gene ambiguous. The germline gives CDR1 GTSNPN, CDR2 SVGIG (reference sequence). V was cut by 2 bases and J by 4 bases, with 14 bases left in between. The CDR3 runs 14 residues. The CDR3 DNA reads as TGTGCCTGGAGTAGGGAGACACTAGCCTATGGCTACACCTTC. This gives the protein CAWSRETLAYGYTF.

This clone turned up a few times. V gene TRBV7-2 combines with J gene TRBJ1-5; no clear D. The V end lost 2 bases, the J end lost 4 bases, and 21 bases lay between the germline ends. The CDR3 loop spans 18 amino acids. Germline V lookup: CDR1 SGHTA, CDR2 FQGNSA. In DNA, the CDR3 is TGTGCCAGCAGCTTATTGCCGGTAGTCAGCTCCCAGAATCAGCCCCAGCATTTT. Translation gives CASSLLPVVSSQNQPQHF.

This clone was counted only a few times. V gene TRBV29-1 combines with J gene TRBJ2-7, with a weak D call TRBD1 (6 bases). This CDR3 is 13 amino acids long. Germline CDR1 and CDR2: SQVTM and ANQGSEA. Trimming took off 3 bases at V and 0 bases at J, with 9 bases between the two ends. CDR3 DNA: TGCAGCGTTGACGCGACAGGCTCCTACGAGCAGTACTTC. As protein: CSVDATGSYEQYF.

J is TRBJ2-1 and V is TRBV19; 8 positions match TRBD2. Trimming removed 2 bases from V and 4 bases from J; junction bases left unmatched: 4. The CDR3 length is 15 residues. CDR1 and CDR2 from the germline V gene are LNHDA and SQIVND (reference sequence). CDR3: CASSIWLAGYNEQFF. The DNA of the CDR3 is TGTGCCAGTAGTATATGGCTAGCGGGTTACAATGAGCAGTTCTTC.

This clone was seen only once. The chain combines TRBV7-9 with TRBJ2-3; TRBD1 matches at 8 bases. The V gene's germline CDR1 is SEHNR and CDR2 FQNEAQ (reference sequence). Germline trimming cut 1 base from V and 1 base from J; bases unmatched to any gene: 4. The CDR3 length is 16 residues. CDR3 in amino acids: CASSLGGQGRTDTQYF. Written as DNA, the CDR3 is TGTGCCAGCAGCTTAGGCGGACAGGGACGCACAGATACGCAGTATTTT.

The chain carries TRBV10-3 and TRBJ1-5; D is undetermined. Trimming took off 7 bases at V and 2 bases at J, with 12 bases between the two ends. This CDR3 spans 14 amino acids. Germline V gene data show CDR1 as ENHRY and CDR2 as SYGVKD. CDR3 amino acids: CAITAGQGNQPQHF. CDR3 nucleotides: TGTGCCATCACCGCGGGTCAGGGCAATCAGCCCCAGCATTTT.

This clone was detected only a few times. The chain uses TRBV27 and TRBJ2-2; 12 nucleotides line up with TRBD2. Germline CDR1 reads MNHEY; CDR2 reads SMNVEV (reference sequence). This CDR3 comprises 17 residues. V shed 5 bases, J shed 0 bases, and the junction held 4 bases outside the gene matches. The CDR3 reads CASSRPSGRANTGELFF. The CDR3 DNA reads as TGTGCCAGCAGTAGACCTAGCGGGAGGGCGAACACCGGGGAGCTGTTTTTT.

CDR3 DNA: TGTGCCAGCAGTGAAGCGCCGGGAGGCCTTGCAGATACGCAGTATTTT. Translation gives CASSEAPGGLADTQYF. The J gene is TRBJ2-3, the V gene TRBV6-1, with 7 bases lining up with TRBD2. The V segment lost 0 bases and the J segment 4 bases; nucleotides outside the gene matches: 7. The CDR3 extends over 16 amino acids. The germline CDR1 and CDR2 sequences are MNHNS and SASEGT.

The V gene is TRBV7-2, the J gene TRBJ1-2; maybe TRBD1 (5 bases). V lost 1 base and J lost 5, with 14 bases in between. Germline CDR1 and CDR2: SGHTA and FQGNSA. The CDR3 has 15 residues. CDR3 amino acids: CASSLVPGTAYGYTF. In nucleotides, the CDR3 is TGTGCCAGCAGCTTAGTCCCCGGGACGGCGTATGGCTACACCTTC.

This chain connects TRBV7-2 to TRBJ1-1; TRBD1 aligns across 7 bases. V gave up 4 bases and J gave up 4 bases; unmatched junction bases: 9. Germline lookup yields CDR1 SGHTA and CDR2 FQGNSA. The CDR3 extends over 15 amino acids. This chain's CDR3 is CASSSYRGASTEAFF. The CDR3 DNA reads as TGTGCCAGCAGCTCCTACAGGGGCGCGAGCACTGAAGCTTTCTTT.

The V gene is TRBV27, the J gene TRBJ2-6; 9 nucleotides line up with TRBD1. Germline V gene lookup returns CDR1 MNHEY and CDR2 SMNVEV (reference sequence). The CDR3 is made up of 18 amino acids. J lost 0 bases, V lost 5 bases, and 8 bases had no gene match. The CDR3 reads CASSPGTGWDSGANVLTF. The CDR3 DNA reads TGTGCCAGCAGTCCAGGGACAGGGTGGGACTCTGGGGCCAACGTCCTGACTTTC.

This clone has more than one count but fewer than ten. Here the CDR3 reads CAWSVTGGRNTIYF. Here the CDR3 DNA reads TGTGCCTGGAGTGTTACAGGGGGTAGAAACACCATATATTTT. The chain employs TRBV30 and TRBJ1-3, with TRBD1 matching 8 bases. The CDR3 runs 14 residues. CDR1 GTSNPN and CDR2 SVGIG come from the germline V gene (reference sequence). V was pared by 0 bases and J by 5 bases, with 3 bases of the junction left unmatched.

This clone was seen a few times. The V call is TRBV9, the J call TRBJ2-1; perhaps TRBD2 as D (6 bases). Germline loops: CDR1 SGDLS, CDR2 YYNGEE. Trimming cost V 6 bases and J 5 bases, with 21 bases left between them. This CDR3 has 16 residues. CDR3 protein: CASTPRWRDENNEQFF. The CDR3 DNA reads as TGTGCCAGCACCCCCAGGTGGCGGGACGAGAACAATGAGCAGTTCTTC.

In this sample, this clone turned up a few times. The V gene is TRBV25-1, the J gene TRBJ2-7; D is perhaps TRBD1 (5 bases). Germline V gene sequence: CDR1 MGHDK, CDR2 SYGVNS. This CDR3 has 13 amino acids. V was cut by 4 bases and J by 7 bases, with 14 bases left in between. The CDR3 here is CASSAWGLPEQYF. As DNA, the CDR3 is TGTGCCAGCAGTGCTTGGGGCCTCCCAGAGCAGTACTTC.

The J gene is TRBJ2-7, the V gene TRBV9; D possibly matches TRBD1 or TRBD2 (5 bases each). This CDR3 has 15 amino acids. V was cut by 2 bases and J by 3 bases, with 15 bases left in between. The germline gives CDR1 SGDLS, CDR2 YYNGEE. The CDR3, as DNA: TGTGCCAGCAGCGTTAATGTGGGACCCCACTACGAGCAGTACTTC. This gives the protein CASSVNVGPHYEQYF.

This clone occurred a few times. Other DNA sequences from this sample encode an identical CDR3 as well. The V and J genes are TRBV30 and TRBJ1-2; D call uncertain. The germline V gene has CDR1 GTSNPN and CDR2 SVGIG (reference sequence). The CDR3 is made up of 13 amino acids. V lost 0 bases and J lost 0, with 5 bases in between. CDR3 sequence reads: CAWSVRANYGYTF. The CDR3 DNA sequence: TGTGCCTGGAGTGTACGCGCTAACTATGGCTACACCTTC.

This clone was seen only a few times. This chain joins TRBV15 and TRBJ2-5; no firm D call. Germline V CDR1 and CDR2: LNHNV, YYDKDF (reference sequence). Trimming left V 2 bases short and J 5 bases short, with 9 bases between. The CDR3 is made up of 13 amino acids. In nucleotides, the CDR3 is TGTGCCACCAGCAGACGGACCAGTGAGACCCAGTACTTC. The encoded protein is CATSRRTSETQYF. Together with reference TRBV15 and TRBJ2-5, the CDR3 gives the full variable domain: DAMVIQNPRYQVTQFGKPVTLSCSQTLNHNVMYWYQQKSSQAPKLLFHYYDKDFNNEADTPDNFQSRRPNTSFCFLDIRSPGLGDTAMYLCATSRRTSETQYFGPGTRLLVL.

This clone turned up a few times. The gene calls are TRBV7-6 and TRBJ1-4, with 9 bases that match TRBD1. The germline V gene encodes CDR1 SGHVS and CDR2 FNYEAQ. The CDR3 consists of 15 residues. The V and J ends lost 5 bases and 0 bases, in that order; junction bases with no gene match: 1. CDR3 nucleotide sequence: TGTGCCAGCAGCAGACAGGGGGCAACTAATGAAAAACTGTTTTTT. It is translated as CASSRQGATNEKLFF.

The rearrangement joins TRBV19 to TRBJ2-5; possibly TRBD1 or TRBD2 for D (6 bases each). The CDR3 is 13 residues long. Looked up from germline, CDR1 is LNHDA and CDR2 is SQIVND (reference sequence). V was shortened by 5 bases and J by 4 bases, with 11 bases between the two germline ends. The CDR3 spells CASSPGATETQYF. DNA of the CDR3: TGTGCCAGTAGTCCGGGGGCCACAGAGACCCAGTACTTC.

This clone was observed a few times. The chain joins TRBV18 to TRBJ2-1, with 10 bases identical to TRBD2. CDR1 KGHSH and CDR2 LQKENI come from the germline V gene. Unmatched junction bases numbered 5, after V lost 6 bases and J lost 3 bases. This CDR3 comprises 15 residues. In nucleotides, the CDR3 is TGTGCCAGCTCCCCGACTAGCGGGTTCTACAATGAGCAGTTCTTC. Translated: CASSPTSGFYNEQFF.